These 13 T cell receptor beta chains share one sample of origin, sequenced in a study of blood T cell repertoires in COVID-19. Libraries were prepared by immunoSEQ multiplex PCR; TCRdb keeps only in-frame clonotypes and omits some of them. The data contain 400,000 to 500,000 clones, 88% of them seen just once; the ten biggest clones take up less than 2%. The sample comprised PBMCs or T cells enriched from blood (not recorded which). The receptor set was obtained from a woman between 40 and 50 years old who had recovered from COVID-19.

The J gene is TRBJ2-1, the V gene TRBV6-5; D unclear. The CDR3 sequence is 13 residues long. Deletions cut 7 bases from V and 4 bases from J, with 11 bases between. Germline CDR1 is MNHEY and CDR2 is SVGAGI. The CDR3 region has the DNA TGTGCCAGCACGCCTAGGAGTTACAATGAGCAGTTCTTC. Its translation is CASTPRSYNEQFF.

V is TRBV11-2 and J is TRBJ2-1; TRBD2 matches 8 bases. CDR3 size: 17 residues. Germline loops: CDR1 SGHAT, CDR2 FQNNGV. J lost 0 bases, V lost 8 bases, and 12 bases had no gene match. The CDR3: CASGSPGGRLSYNEQFF. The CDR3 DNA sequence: TGTGCCAGCGGATCCCCTGGCGGGAGGCTCTCCTACAATGAGCAGTTCTTC. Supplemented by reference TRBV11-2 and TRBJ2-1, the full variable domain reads EAGVAQSPRYKIIEKRQSVAFWCNPISGHATLYWYQQILGQGPKLLIQFQNNGVVDDSQLPKDRFSAERLKGVDSTLKIQPAKLEDSAVYLCASGSPGGRLSYNEQFFGPGTRLTVL.

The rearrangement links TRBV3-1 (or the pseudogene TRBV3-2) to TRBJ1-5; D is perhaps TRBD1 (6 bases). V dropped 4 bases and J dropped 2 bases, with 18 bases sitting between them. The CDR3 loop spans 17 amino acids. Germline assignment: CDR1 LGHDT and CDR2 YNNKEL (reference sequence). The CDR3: CASSPWAGADGNQPQHF. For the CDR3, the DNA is TGTGCCAGCAGCCCATGGGCGGGGGCTGATGGCAATCAGCCCCAGCATTTT.

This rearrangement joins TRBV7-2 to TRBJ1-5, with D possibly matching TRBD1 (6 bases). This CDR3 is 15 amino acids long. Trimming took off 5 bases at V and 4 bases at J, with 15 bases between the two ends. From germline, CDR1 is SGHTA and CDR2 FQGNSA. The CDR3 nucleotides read TGTGCCAGCAGCACCCCGGGGACACCGAATCAGCCCCAGCATTTT. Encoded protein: CASSTPGTPNQPQHF.

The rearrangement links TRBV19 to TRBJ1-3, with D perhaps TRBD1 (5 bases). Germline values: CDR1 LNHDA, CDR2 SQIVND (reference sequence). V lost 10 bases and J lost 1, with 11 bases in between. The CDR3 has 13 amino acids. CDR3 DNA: TGTGCCACACGAAGGGGTTCTGGAAACACCATATATTTT. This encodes CATRRGSGNTIYF.

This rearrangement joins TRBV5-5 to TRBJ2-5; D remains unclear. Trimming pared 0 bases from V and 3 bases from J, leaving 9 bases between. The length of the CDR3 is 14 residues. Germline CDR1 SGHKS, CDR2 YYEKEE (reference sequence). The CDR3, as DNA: TGTGCCAGCAGCTTGGGGCCAAAAGAAGAGACCCAGTACTTC. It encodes CASSLGPKEETQYF.

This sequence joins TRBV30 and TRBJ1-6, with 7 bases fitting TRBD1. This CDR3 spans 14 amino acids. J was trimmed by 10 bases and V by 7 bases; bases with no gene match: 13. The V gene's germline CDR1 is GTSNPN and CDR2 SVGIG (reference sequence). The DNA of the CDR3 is TGTGCCTACCAAAGGGGGCGGGGAGCCTCACCCCTCCACTTT. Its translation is CAYQRGRGASPLHF.

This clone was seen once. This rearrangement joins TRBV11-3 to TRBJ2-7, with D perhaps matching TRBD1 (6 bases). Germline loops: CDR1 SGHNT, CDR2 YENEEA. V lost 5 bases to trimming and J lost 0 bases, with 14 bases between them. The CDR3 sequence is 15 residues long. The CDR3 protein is CASSVGTSNSYEQYF. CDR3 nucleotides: TGTGCCAGCAGCGTCGGGACATCCAACTCCTACGAGCAGTACTTC.

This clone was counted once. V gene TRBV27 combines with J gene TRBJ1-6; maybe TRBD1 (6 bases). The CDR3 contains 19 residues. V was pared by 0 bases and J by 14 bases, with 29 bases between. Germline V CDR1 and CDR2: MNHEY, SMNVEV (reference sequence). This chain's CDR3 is CASSLSDPLWDIPRWALHF. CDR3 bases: TGTGCCAGCAGTTTATCGGACCCACTTTGGGACATCCCCCGTTGGGCCCTCCACTTT.

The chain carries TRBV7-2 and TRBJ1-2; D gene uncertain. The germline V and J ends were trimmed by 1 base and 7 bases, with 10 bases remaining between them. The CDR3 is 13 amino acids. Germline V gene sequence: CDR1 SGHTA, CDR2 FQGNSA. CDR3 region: CASSLDGIAGYTF. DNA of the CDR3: TGTGCCAGCAGCTTAGATGGAATAGCTGGCTACACCTTC.

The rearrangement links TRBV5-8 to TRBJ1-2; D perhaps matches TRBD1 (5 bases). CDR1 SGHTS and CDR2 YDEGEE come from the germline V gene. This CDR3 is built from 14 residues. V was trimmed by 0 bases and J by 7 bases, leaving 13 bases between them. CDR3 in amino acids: CASSLETGLLGYTF. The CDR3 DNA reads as TGTGCCAGCAGCTTGGAGACGGGACTACTTGGCTACACCTTC.

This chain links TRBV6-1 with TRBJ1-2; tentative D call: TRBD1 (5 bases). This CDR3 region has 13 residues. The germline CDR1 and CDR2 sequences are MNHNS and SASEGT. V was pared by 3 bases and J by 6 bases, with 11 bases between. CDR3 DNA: TGTGCCAGCAGTGAGCACAGGCTCGATGGCTACACCTTC. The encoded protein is CASSEHRLDGYTF.

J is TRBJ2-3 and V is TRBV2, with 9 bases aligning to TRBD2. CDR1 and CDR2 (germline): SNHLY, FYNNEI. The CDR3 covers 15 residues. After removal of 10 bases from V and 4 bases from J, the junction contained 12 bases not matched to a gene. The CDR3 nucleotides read TGTGCCACCTCAGGGGGAGCGGGAGGCCCAGATACGCAGTATTTT. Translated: CATSGGAGGPDTQYF.